A single sample is the source of the 16 T cell receptor beta chains below, sequenced in a study of identical twins. TCRdb ran MiXCR on the 5' RACE reads and lists one entry per CDR3 protein. The sample holds some 270,000 distinct CDR3 sequences, around 8.3% seen once. These data were also filed under a second study, of yellow fever vaccine responses in identical twins.

What was sequenced was CD8+ T cells sorted from blood. The receptors were gathered from a woman aged 18-29 years in good health.

The chain couples TRBV10-3 to TRBJ2-1, with 8 bases aligning to TRBD1. The CDR3 contains 13 residues. Germline CDR1 reads ENHRY; CDR2 reads SYGVKD. Unmatched junction bases numbered 5, after V lost 7 bases and J lost 6 bases. The CDR3 spells CAITTTGANEQFF. CDR3 DNA: TGTGCCATCACCACGACAGGGGCCAATGAGCAGTTCTTC.

The gene calls are TRBV28 and TRBJ2-7, with D unclear. Trimming cost V 6 bases and J 12 bases, with 6 bases left between them. CDR1 and CDR2 from the germline V gene are MDHEN and SYDVKM. This CDR3 has 8 amino acids. In DNA form, the CDR3 reads TGTGCCAGCAGGATACGGTACTTC. Protein: CASRIRYF.

Ten or more counts support this clonotype. This chain links TRBV5-1 with TRBJ2-1; 7 bases are shared with TRBD1. The CDR3 has 15 amino acids. Germline V lookup: CDR1 SGHRS, CDR2 YFSETQ. V trimming: 0 bases; J trimming: 3 bases; junction bases outside the gene matches: 3. The CDR3 loop is CASSLVQGIYNEQFF. In nucleotides, the CDR3 is TGCGCCAGCAGCTTGGTACAGGGGATCTACAATGAGCAGTTCTTC.

This clonotype showed up just a few times. CDR3 DNA sequence: TGTGCCATCAGTGAGTCGCAGGGTTCTGGGGCCAACGTCCTGACTTTC. As protein: CAISESQGSGANVLTF. The chain recombines TRBV10-3 with TRBJ2-6; TRBD1 is a possible D gene (5 bases). The germline gives CDR1 ENHRY, CDR2 SYGVKD. This CDR3 is 16 amino acids long. Trimming took off 0 bases at V and 1 base at J, with 7 bases between the two ends.

This clonotype occurred many times. V usage is TRBV12-3 or TRBV12-4 and J usage is TRBJ2-1; TRBD2 matches 12 bases. Trimming cost V 6 bases and J 4 bases; bases outside gene matches: 4. This CDR3 has 15 amino acids. The DNA of the CDR3 is TGTGCCAGCAGCATCCTAGCGGGAGGGTACAATGAGCAGTTCTTC. Its translation: CASSILAGGYNEQFF.

At least ten counts were recorded for this clonotype. This chain joins TRBV12-3 or TRBV12-4 and TRBJ2-1; D uncertain. CDR3 length: 15 residues. V shed 3 bases and J shed 4 bases, with 13 bases lying between them. DNA for the CDR3: TGTGCCAGCAGTTTTAGTTTGGAGCCTTACAATGAGCAGTTCTTC. It translates to CASSFSLEPYNEQFF.

The chain employs TRBV1 and TRBJ2-4. TRBV1 is a recognized pseudogene. CDR3 length equals 17 residues. The CDR3 region is CTSSQEIGVVAKNIQYF. The CDR3 bases are TGCACCAGCAGCCAAGAAATTGGGGTGGTAGCCAAAAACATTCAGTACTTC.

This clonotype appeared many times. The chain combines TRBV7-9 with TRBJ2-5, with D maybe TRBD2 (5 bases). Trimming pared 5 bases from V and 2 bases from J, leaving 21 bases between. CDR3 length: 17 amino acids. Germline loops: CDR1 SEHNR, CDR2 FQNEAQ (reference sequence). CDR3 nucleotide sequence: TGTGCCAGCAGCCCACCCGGTCCATTACTAGTTCAAGAGACCCAGTACTTC. Residues: CASSPPGPLLVQETQYF.

The rearrangement joins TRBV27 to TRBJ1-2; D is unclear. Trimming took off 3 bases at V and 2 bases at J, with 7 bases between the two ends. Germline CDR1 is MNHEY and CDR2 is SMNVEV (reference sequence). The length of the CDR3 is 13 residues. The chain's CDR3 is CASSFNRNYGYTF. The DNA of the CDR3 is TGTGCCAGCAGTTTCAACAGAAACTATGGCTACACCTTC.

This clonotype was found many times. The chain carries TRBV6-5 and TRBJ1-1, with 12 bases lining up with TRBD1. Germline trimming cut 2 bases from V and 4 bases from J; bases unmatched to any gene: 2. This CDR3 has 15 amino acids. CDR1 and CDR2 from the germline V gene are MNHEY and SVGAGI. The CDR3 nucleotides are TGTGCCAGCAGTTACGGGACAGGGGGCATCACTGAAGCTTTCTTT. Translating it yields CASSYGTGGITEAFF.

This clonotype turned up a few times. DNA of the CDR3: TGTGCCAGCAGCTCCTGGACAGGGGGTACGGATCAAGAGACCCAGTACTTC. Encoded protein: CASSSWTGGTDQETQYF. The chain is built from TRBV7-6 and TRBJ2-5; 10 bases match TRBD1. CDR1 SGHVS and CDR2 FNYEAQ come from the germline V gene. The length of the CDR3 is 17 residues. The V and J ends lost 4 bases and 2 bases, in that order; junction bases with no gene match: 10.

The CDR3 DNA sequence: TGTGCCATCAGTGTGTCTAGCGGGAGTCAGGAGCAGTTCTTC. Translated, it gives CAISVSSGSQEQFF. This chain uses TRBV10-3 with TRBJ2-1; 10 bases align to TRBD2. This CDR3 is 14 amino acids long. The V segment lost 4 bases and the J segment 10 bases; nucleotides outside the gene matches: 7. Germline CDR1 and CDR2: ENHRY and SYGVKD.

The V and J genes are TRBV3-1 and TRBJ2-7; D might be TRBD2 (5 bases). Germline CDR1 reads LGHDT; CDR2 reads YNNKEL (reference sequence). There are 14 residues in the CDR3. Trimming cost V 1 base and J 3 bases, with 10 bases left between them. CDR3 amino acids: CASSQVSRDYEQYF. The CDR3 DNA follows: TGTGCCAGCAGCCAAGTGAGTCGGGACTACGAGCAGTACTTC.

V and J are TRBV7-6 and TRBJ1-4; 7 bases map to TRBD1. The V gene end was trimmed by 3 bases and the J gene end by 8 bases; junction bases not matched to a gene: 9. CDR3 length equals 15 residues. Germline V gene sequence: CDR1 SGHVS, CDR2 FNYEAQ. As DNA, the CDR3 is TGTGCCAGCAGCTTCCTAGGGGGCGATGGGGAAAAACTGTTTTTT. Its translation: CASSFLGGDGEKLFF.

The chain couples TRBV27 to TRBJ2-7; TRBD2 might be the D (6 bases). Germline CDR1 is MNHEY and CDR2 is SMNVEV (reference sequence). CDR3 length equals 14 residues. V gave up 3 bases and J gave up 2 bases, with 11 bases separating them. CDR3 DNA: TGTGCCAGCAGTTTGGAGGGTAATGCCTACGAGCAGTACTTC. As protein: CASSLEGNAYEQYF.

This clonotype showed up just a few times. The V gene is TRBV5-1, the J gene TRBJ2-7; TRBD1 agrees at 8 bases. V shed 4 bases and J 4 bases; nucleotides not matched to a gene: 10. The germline CDR1 and CDR2 sequences are SGHRS and YFSETQ. The CDR3 is made up of 15 amino acids. The DNA of the CDR3 is TGCGCCAGCAGCCGGGACAGGCAAGGGCTATACGAGCAGTACTTC. Translating gives CASSRDRQGLYEQYF.